The 12 T cell receptor beta chains given below trace back to one sample, sequenced in a study of blood T cell repertoires in COVID-19. Repertoires were generated with immunoSEQ multiplex PCR, while TCRdb's copy carries only in-frame clones and drops some. The sample lists 85,000 to 110,000 clones; more than 80% were seen once. Material: peripheral blood. Every receptor here comes from an older woman with acute or convalescent COVID-19.

The V gene is TRBV13, the J gene TRBJ2-2; 8 nucleotides agree with TRBD1. The CDR3 consists of 16 residues. Trimming cost V 5 bases and J 2 bases; bases outside gene matches: 7. CDR1 is PRHDT and CDR2 is FYEKMQ in the germline V gene (reference sequence). The CDR3 coding sequence is TGTGCCAGCAGCCCCGTCGGACAGGGAAACACCGGGGAGCTGTTTTTT. Translating it yields CASSPVGQGNTGELFF.

The V and J genes are TRBV19 and TRBJ1-4; TRBD1 agrees at 10 bases. CDR1 is LNHDA, CDR2 SQIVND, per germline (reference sequence). The CDR3 extends over 17 amino acids. After removal of 4 bases from V and 4 bases from J, the junction contained 9 bases not matched to a gene. CDR3 in DNA: TGTGCCAGTAGTACCCAGCGGGACAGGGGCGGTAATGAAAAACTGTTTTTT. Translation gives CASSTQRDRGGNEKLFF.

This rearrangement joins TRBV28 to TRBJ1-2, with D hard to call. CDR1 MDHEN and CDR2 SYDVKM come from the germline V gene. Trimming cost V 8 bases and J 6 bases, with 16 bases left between them. The length of the CDR3 is 13 residues. The CDR3 loop is CASHPFRVDGYTF. The CDR3 DNA sequence: TGTGCCAGCCACCCTTTCCGGGTGGATGGCTACACCTTC.

The chain is built from TRBV5-1 and TRBJ1-3; D perhaps matches TRBD1 (6 bases). The CDR3 has 16 residues. Trimming stripped 1 base from V and 1 base from J, with 12 bases between. Germline V CDR1 and CDR2: SGHRS, YFSETQ. In DNA, the CDR3 is TGCGCCAGCAGCTTGACGCAGGGGTTGTCTGGAAACACCATATATTTT. Amino acid sequence: CASSLTQGLSGNTIYF.

J is TRBJ1-6 and V is TRBV11-2; 8 positions match TRBD1. After removal of 2 bases from V and 6 bases from J, the junction contained 3 bases not matched to a gene. The germline gives CDR1 SGHAT, CDR2 FQNNGV. This CDR3 contains 15 residues. This chain's CDR3 is CASSLTDRGNSPLHF. The DNA for the CDR3 is TGTGCCAGCAGCTTAACCGACAGGGGTAATTCACCCCTCCACTTT.

The rearrangement links TRBV19 to TRBJ2-5, with TRBD1 as a possible D gene (6 bases). CDR3 length: 15 residues. Trimming removed 7 bases at V and 1 base at J, with 16 bases between. Germline values: CDR1 LNHDA, CDR2 SQIVND (reference sequence). The CDR3 reads CASTRVVGAQETQYF. The DNA of the CDR3 is TGTGCCAGTACCCGGGTTGTGGGGGCCCAAGAGACCCAGTACTTC.

The chain couples TRBV28 to TRBJ1-3; D perhaps matches TRBD1 (5 bases). Germline-derived CDR1 and CDR2 are MDHEN and SYDVKM. The CDR3 contains 15 residues. Trimming removed 6 bases from V and 0 bases from J, with 12 bases in between. The CDR3 loop reads CASRTWTTSGNTIYF. CDR3 bases: TGTGCCAGCAGAACCTGGACAACCTCTGGAAACACCATATATTTT.

Only one count was recorded for this clone. The CDR3 DNA is TGTGCCAGCGGAGAGGGTTTTAGGATAGAGGAGACCCAGTACTTC. Its protein product is CASGEGFRIEETQYF. The genes are TRBV6-5 and TRBJ2-5; a weak D match, TRBD2 (5 bases). This CDR3 is built from 15 residues. Germline V CDR1 and CDR2: MNHEY, SVGAGI. V was clipped by 8 bases and J by 5 bases, with 21 bases between them.

The chain has TRBV15 and TRBJ1-2, with D unclear. Germline V gene data show CDR1 as LNHNV and CDR2 as YYDKDF (reference sequence). Trimming left V 1 base short and J 8 bases short, with 17 bases between. The CDR3 is 15 amino acids. The CDR3 loop reads CATSRGPSGARGYTF. The CDR3 bases are TGTGCCACCAGCAGAGGGCCCTCAGGCGCAAGGGGCTACACCTTC. The whole variable domain, filled in from reference TRBV15 and TRBJ1-2, reads DAMVIQNPRYQVTQFGKPVTLSCSQTLNHNVMYWYQQKSSQAPKLLFHYYDKDFNNEADTPDNFQSRRPNTSFCFLDIRSPGLGDTAMYLCATSRGPSGARGYTFGSGTRLTVV.

This chain joins TRBV27 and TRBJ2-2; the match to TRBD2 covers 16 bases. Per the germline V gene, CDR1 is MNHEY and CDR2 is SMNVEV (reference sequence). The V segment lost 6 bases and the J segment 2 bases; nucleotides outside the gene matches: 6. CDR3 size: 18 residues. CDR3 bases: TGTGCCAGCAGAACCGGGACTAGCGGGAGGGTAAACACCGGGGAGCTGTTTTTT. Protein product: CASRTGTSGRVNTGELFF.

The CDR3 bases are TGTGCCAGTAGTACCAGCCGGACAGGGAGGGCCCGTTTTGGCTACACCTTC. Translation gives CASSTSRTGRARFGYTF. The rearrangement uses TRBV19 and TRBJ1-2, with 8 bases that match TRBD1. The germline V gene has CDR1 LNHDA and CDR2 SQIVND (reference sequence). V shed 4 bases and J 7 bases; nucleotides not matched to a gene: 17. This CDR3 has 17 residues.

The J gene is TRBJ2-2, the V gene TRBV29-1; D unclear. This CDR3 has 13 residues. V was cut by 4 bases and J by 7 bases, with 13 bases left in between. Per the germline V gene, CDR1 is SQVTM and CDR2 is ANQGSEA. The CDR3 loop is CSVAEREGGELFF. DNA of the CDR3: TGCAGCGTTGCGGAGCGAGAAGGCGGGGAGCTGTTTTTT.